This record looks at one T cell receptor beta chain sequence and its context. This clonotype was picked up many times. No antigen is known for it. Per-base qualities were not stored, and no clone one base away is much larger. The entry originates in a study of T cells in Graves' hyperthyroidism and ophthalmopathy (dated by TCRdb to between 2017 and 2020). With regard to the full study: Peripheral blood was sampled at the time of initial diagnosis, prior to any treatment. TCR V-J signatures able to tell the groups apart were searched for in a discovery cohort of 100 or so patients, of whom 43 had Graves' ophthalmopathy and 57 had stable Graves' hyperthyroidism. Whether ophthalmopathy could be predicted prospectively was tested in an independent validation cohort made up of roughly 19 hyperthyroidism patients plus 17 patients who later progressed to ophthalmopathy. Once sampling was done, hyperthyroidism patients were given methimazole at a starting dose of 30 mg daily, whereas ophthalmopathy patients were given high-dose intravenous methylprednisolone. The paper reports TCR Vbeta CDR3 sequencing of 140 or so peripheral blood samples: under 45 ophthalmopathy, over 70 hyperthyroidism and around 17 progressor patients. In addition, the study compared T-cell repertoires in thyroid tissue and in blood from roughly six Graves' hyperthyroidism patients. For training and testing, the roughly 97 patients in the discovery cohort were randomly divided in a 7:3 ratio. Study-wide findings and limitations: Most expanded thyroid clonotypes (frequency above 0.001) were also detected in blood, suggesting blood repertoires may reflect thyroid immune responses. In validation, the model predicted progression to ophthalmopathy with roughly 66% sensitivity and less than 75% specificity, a median of around six months before onset. Sample size was not statistically predetermined, and investigators were not blinded to group allocation. A model built on a 13 V-J signature distinguished ophthalmopathy from stable hyperthyroidism, reaching about 88% sensitivity and 81.08% specificity in cross-validation and 80%/75% in testing.

The TCR beta CDR3 regions were amplified from RNA transcripts. The first round of RT-PCR for the TCR CDR3 was performed with the HTBI primer set and the Qiagen OneStep RT-PCR kit. The libraries were constructed in a second round of multiplex PCR and then size-selected and purified. The libraries were sequenced on an Illumina HiSeq2000 using paired-end 100 bp reads. In the paper's pipeline: SOAPnuke was used to process the raw data, removing reads that contained adapters or uncalled bases, had a mean Phred below 15, or lacked an exact match to the constant primer or identifier. High-quality paired reads were merged using COPE v1.2.5, and each unique nucleotide sequence was defined as a clonotype. MiTCR v1.1 was used to align clonotypes to the IMGT TRBV, TRBD and TRBJ reference segments. The analysis included only V-J combinations with a frequency above 0.0001, which together covered roughly 99% of the repertoires. A TCS score was defined as the ratio between F50 (clonal expansion) and ExV (chaos), using BLOSUM62-based TCRdist between CDR3 peptides within each V-J. Welch's t-statistics and random forest reduced 514 V-J features to some 14, which were used in a naive Bayes classifier (R e1071). The similarity between thyroid and blood repertoires was quantified using the Morisita-Horn index. Clones were called with MiXCR by TCRdb after fastp trimmed the public reads at Q25, and only in-frame beta chains were retained. A single entry per CDR3 protein holds the most common genes and DNA from its merged rows. TCRdb's processing, not the study's, gives the V and J calls here. The sample table records 800,000 or so distinct CDR3 sequences; about two fifths of these occur just once. Of the sample, about 8.9% falls within the top ten clones.

Stable Graves' hyperthyroidism was defined as no progression to ophthalmopathy during 18 months of follow-up. Hyperthyroidism patients were newly diagnosed, had a disease duration of under 2 months, and were aged 18 to 65 years. Patients with uncontrolled infections, other autoimmune diseases, pregnancy or lactation were excluded. Diagnoses relied on clinical symptoms, serum thyroxine and TRAb, thyroid ultrasound and orbital computed tomography. Ficoll-Paque density gradient centrifugation was used to isolate PBMCs from 10 ml of fresh peripheral blood. Trizol reagent was used to extract total RNA, and RNA quality was then checked on an Agilent 2100 Bioanalyzer. After removal of 0 bases from V and 11 bases from J, the junction retains 6 bases not matched to a gene. The germline V gene yields SGHRS for CDR1 and YFSETQ for CDR2. The CDR3, from cysteine to phenylalanine, totals 13 residues. The DNA shown is the 39-base CDR3, in frame from base 1.

The source of this sequence is a man aged 18 to 29 with Graves' hyperthyroidism. Sequencing used blood. The chain employs TRBV5-1 and TRBJ1-1; TRBD1 fits 8 bases in the junction. The nucleotide sequence is TGCGCCAGCAGCTTGGTTCACAGGGGGTCGGCTTTCTTT. The resulting protein is CASSLVHRGSAFF.